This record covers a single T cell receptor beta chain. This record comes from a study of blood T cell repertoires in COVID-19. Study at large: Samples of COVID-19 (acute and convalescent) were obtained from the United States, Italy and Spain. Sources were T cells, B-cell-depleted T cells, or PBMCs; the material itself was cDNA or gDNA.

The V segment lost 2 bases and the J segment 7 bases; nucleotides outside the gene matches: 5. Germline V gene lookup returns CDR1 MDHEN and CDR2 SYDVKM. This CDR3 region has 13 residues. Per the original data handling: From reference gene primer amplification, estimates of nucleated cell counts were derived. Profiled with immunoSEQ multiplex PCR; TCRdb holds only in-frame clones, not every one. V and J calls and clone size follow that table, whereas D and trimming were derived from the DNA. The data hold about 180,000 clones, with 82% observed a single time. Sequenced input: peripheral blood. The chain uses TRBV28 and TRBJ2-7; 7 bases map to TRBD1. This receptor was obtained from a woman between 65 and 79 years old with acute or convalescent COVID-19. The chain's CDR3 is CASSLPGQEEQYF. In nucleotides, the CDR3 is TGTGCCAGCAGTTTACCCGGACAGGAGGAGCAGTACTTC.